The 22 T cell receptor beta chains in this list originate from one sample, sequenced in a study of human T cells and chemical hapten exposure listed by TCRdb under 2021. Total RNA was extracted from unfractionated whole blood collected in Tempus Blood RNA tubes. The protocol used for the library was 5' RACE. Sequenced using an Illumina MiSeq. The public reads were reanalyzed by TCRdb: fastp trimming at Q25, MiXCR alignment, in-frame beta chains only. Under each unique CDR3 protein, matching rows form one entry showing the most common genes and DNA. The sample has approximately 81,000 distinct CDR3 sequences on record, roughly 8% of them singletons. The ten largest clones add up to over 2% of the sample. These receptors were collected from a male donor in good health.

This clonotype was picked up a small number of times. The chain recombines TRBV27 with TRBJ1-1, with D possibly matching TRBD1 (5 bases). Germline assignment: CDR1 MNHEY and CDR2 SMNVEV (reference sequence). The CDR3 covers 15 residues. V dropped 0 bases and J dropped 2 bases, with 10 bases sitting between them. CDR3 in amino acids: CASSLSAGRNTEAFF. Written as DNA, the CDR3 is TGTGCCAGCAGTTTATCAGCAGGGAGAAACACTGAAGCTTTCTTT.

The V call is TRBV10-3, the J call TRBJ1-1; 7 bases are a match to TRBD1. Germline V gene sequence: CDR1 ENHRY, CDR2 SYGVKD. After removal of 4 bases from V and 0 bases from J, the junction contained 5 bases not matched to a gene. There are 15 residues in the CDR3. The CDR3 DNA sequence: TGTGCCATCAGTGTTACAGGGGAGATGAACACTGAAGCTTTCTTT. It is translated as CAISVTGEMNTEAFF.

This clonotype was seen many times. V gene TRBV20-1 combines with J gene TRBJ2-3; a possible D gene is TRBD2 (5 bases). V lost 0 bases and J lost 6, with 13 bases in between. Germline V gives CDR1 DFQATT, CDR2 SNEGSKA (reference sequence). CDR3 length: 14 amino acids. The CDR3 nucleotides read TGCAGTGCTAGAGATGTGAGGGCCTCCGATACGCAGTATTTT. Protein product: CSARDVRASDTQYF.

This clonotype was found many times. V is TRBV5-4 and J is TRBJ2-5; tentative D call: TRBD2 (6 bases). CDR3 length: 15 residues. Per the germline V gene, CDR1 is SGHNT and CDR2 is YYREEE (reference sequence). Trimming cost V 4 bases and J 1 base, with 14 bases left between them. The CDR3, as DNA: TGTGCCAGCAGCAACCCACTAGCTTTCCAAGAGACCCAGTACTTC. Amino acids: CASSNPLAFQETQYF. The variable domain in full, with the rest retrieved from reference TRBV5-4 and TRBJ2-5, is ETGVTQSPTHLIKTRGQQVTLRCSSQSGHNTVSWYQQALGQGPQFIFQYYREEENGRGNFPPRFSGLQFPNYSSELNVNALELDDSALYLCASSNPLAFQETQYFGPGTRLLVL.

Ten or more counts support this clonotype. The chain links TRBV7-2 to TRBJ2-7; 7 bases match TRBD1. Germline CDR1 and CDR2: SGHTA and FQGNSA. Trimming took 5 bases from V and 4 from J; bases not matched to a gene: 8. This CDR3 contains 14 residues. The CDR3 DNA is TGTGCCAGCAGCCCCGGGACAGACCGGTACGAGCAGTACTTC. Translated, it gives CASSPGTDRYEQYF.

This clonotype occurred many times. The V call is TRBV7-9, the J call TRBJ2-5; 8 bases fit TRBD2. Germline V CDR1 and CDR2: SEHNR, FQNEAQ (reference sequence). The CDR3 is 17 residues long. Trimming removed 0 bases from V and 5 bases from J; junction bases left unmatched: 11. CDR3 region: CASSLASSGREEETQYF. The CDR3, as DNA: TGTGCCAGCAGCTTAGCTTCTAGCGGGCGGGAAGAGGAGACCCAGTACTTC. Drawing the rest from reference TRBV7-9 and TRBJ2-5, the complete variable domain is DTGVSQNPRHKITKRGQNVTFRCDPISEHNRLYWYRQTLGQGPEFLTYFQNEAQLEKSRLLSDRFSAERPKGSFSTLEIQRTEQGDSAMYLCASSLASSGREEETQYFGPGTRLLVL.

There are a few counts of this clonotype. The chain employs TRBV5-1 and TRBJ1-1, with unresolved D. CDR1 and CDR2 (germline): SGHRS, YFSETQ. Trimming took 2 bases from V and 8 from J, leaving 7 bases between them. This CDR3 has 11 amino acids. In DNA form, the CDR3 reads TGCGCCAGCAGCTTCGGTGCCGAAGCTTTCTTT. It yields the protein CASSFGAEAFF.

The sample holds many counts of this clonotype. This sequence joins TRBV4-2 and TRBJ2-1, with 7 bases matching TRBD2. Germline-derived CDR1 and CDR2 are LGHNA and YNFKEQ. Germline trimming cut 1 base from V and 1 base from J; bases unmatched to any gene: 4. This CDR3 is 16 amino acids long. CDR3: CASSQVSAGSYNEQFF. CDR3 coding DNA: TGTGCCAGCAGCCAAGTTTCAGCGGGGTCCTACAATGAGCAGTTCTTC.

V is TRBV6-6 and J is TRBJ2-7; 7 positions agree with TRBD2. Germline trimming cut 8 bases from V and 1 base from J; bases unmatched to any gene: 11. Germline lookup yields CDR1 MNHNY and CDR2 SVGAGI (reference sequence). The CDR3 has 15 residues. The CDR3 loop is CASREREKGSYEQYF. The CDR3 DNA sequence: TGTGCCAGCCGAGAGCGGGAAAAGGGGTCCTACGAGCAGTACTTC.

This clonotype was seen only a few times. The chain uses TRBV2 and TRBJ2-1, with D perhaps matching TRBD1 (5 bases). CDR3 length: 17 amino acids. V was clipped by 8 bases and J by 3 bases, with 23 bases between them. CDR1 is SNHLY, CDR2 FYNNEI, per germline. The chain's CDR3 is CASSLKPQGQGYNEQFF. As DNA, the CDR3 is TGTGCCAGCTCTCTCAAACCCCAGGGCCAGGGCTACAATGAGCAGTTCTTC.

In its sample, this clonotype was seen many times. The CDR3 DNA reads as TGTGCCAGCAGCTTAGTTCCAGGAGACGGTGGCAAGGGGGACCACCATGGCTACACCTTC. Its translation: CASSLVPGDGGKGDHHGYTF. The chain couples TRBV5-5 to TRBJ1-2; D might be TRBD1 (6 bases). The CDR3 spans 20 residues. Germline lookup yields CDR1 SGHKS and CDR2 YYEKEE (reference sequence). V was pared by 2 bases and J by 6 bases, with 32 bases between.

DNA for the CDR3: TGTGCCAGCAGTCGTTTTGAGGCAACAGATACGCAGTATTTT. This encodes CASSRFEATDTQYF. The V gene is TRBV6-5, the J gene TRBJ2-3; D is ambiguous. CDR1 is MNHEY and CDR2 is SVGAGI in the germline V gene. The CDR3 has 14 amino acids. Trimming removed 5 bases at V and 3 bases at J, with 12 bases between.

This clonotype was observed a few times. The chain is built from TRBV7-3 and TRBJ2-5; D is unclear. Germline loops: CDR1 SGHTA, CDR2 FQGTGA. The CDR3 length is 13 residues. With 1 base removed from V and 3 bases from J, the gap between germline ends came to 6 bases. DNA for the CDR3: TGTGCCAGCAGCTTAATCCCGGAAGAGACCCAGTACTTC. Its translation: CASSLIPEETQYF.

This chain joins TRBV11-2 and TRBJ2-3, with D perhaps TRBD2 (5 bases). Germline V gives CDR1 SGHAT, CDR2 FQNNGV. The CDR3 totals 15 residues. The ends were cut back, 1 base at V and 0 bases at J, with 8 bases in the middle. This chain's CDR3 is CASSLGVASTDTQYF. Here the CDR3 DNA reads TGTGCCAGCAGCTTAGGGGTAGCGAGCACAGATACGCAGTATTTT. Based on the CDR3 plus reference TRBV11-2 and TRBJ2-3, the full variable domain is EAGVAQSPRYKIIEKRQSVAFWCNPISGHATLYWYQQILGQGPKLLIQFQNNGVVDDSQLPKDRFSAERLKGVDSTLKIQPAKLEDSAVYLCASSLGVASTDTQYFGPGTRLTVL.

This clonotype appeared a few times. The J gene is TRBJ2-7, the V gene TRBV7-6; 8 nucleotides align to TRBD1. Germline V gene data show CDR1 as SGHVS and CDR2 as FNYEAQ. CDR3 size: 14 residues. The junction had 6 bases not matched to a gene; V was cut back by 5 bases and J by 3 bases. The CDR3 here is CASSGKTGGYEQYF. Written as DNA, the CDR3 is TGTGCCAGCAGCGGTAAAACAGGGGGCTACGAGCAGTACTTC.

This clonotype showed up many times. V is TRBV5-1 and J is TRBJ2-5; D not certain. The V end was cut by 0 bases, the J end by 4 bases, with 7 bases between. Germline CDR1 reads SGHRS; CDR2 reads YFSETQ. The CDR3 covers 13 residues. The CDR3 sequence is CASSLDSAETQYF. The CDR3 DNA follows: TGCGCCAGCAGCTTGGATAGTGCAGAGACCCAGTACTTC.

This clonotype has a handful of counts. The chain is built from TRBV24-1 and TRBJ1-1, with 8 nucleotides matching TRBD1. The CDR3 runs 12 residues. Looked up from germline, CDR1 is KGHDR and CDR2 is SFDVKD. Trimming took 4 bases from V and 7 from J; bases not matched to a gene: 1. In DNA form, the CDR3 reads TGTGCCACCAGTGAGACAGGGGTTGAAGCTTTCTTT. It is translated as CATSETGVEAFF.

Comment on this clonotype: A much larger clonotype is one base distant, so this may be a read error. CDR3 bases: TGCAGTGCTAGAGATCCAAAAGGGGACGGCTATGGCGACACCTTC. Protein sequence: CSARDPKGDGYGDTF. The chain uses TRBV20-1 and TRBJ1-2, with D tentatively TRBD1 (5 bases). This CDR3 is built from 15 residues. Germline CDR1 DFQATT, CDR2 SNEGSKA (reference sequence).

This clonotype was seen at least ten times. The gene calls are TRBV27 and TRBJ2-7; D is ambiguous. The CDR3 totals 14 residues. Germline CDR1 reads MNHEY; CDR2 reads SMNVEV (reference sequence). Trimming pared 5 bases from V and 6 bases from J, leaving 17 bases between. The CDR3 region has the DNA TGTGCCAGCAGTATGACGGGTCGTAGATCCGAGCAGTACTTC. Amino acid sequence: CASSMTGRRSEQYF.

The V and J genes are TRBV14 and TRBJ1-1, with D maybe TRBD1 (6 bases). V lost 1 base and J lost 11, with 14 bases in between. The CDR3 extends over 13 amino acids. Germline V gene sequence: CDR1 SGHDN, CDR2 FVKESK. The CDR3 here is CASSQGPGHPAFF. The CDR3 nucleotides read TGTGCCAGCAGCCAAGGTCCGGGACATCCCGCTTTCTTT.

CDR3 residues: CASSYPSVGGNEQFF. CDR3 in DNA: TGTGCCAGCAGTTACCCCTCCGTAGGGGGCAATGAGCAGTTCTTC. The chain couples TRBV6-2 or TRBV6-3 to TRBJ2-1; tentative D call: TRBD1 (6 bases). This CDR3 has 15 residues. Trimming removed 2 bases from V and 6 bases from J, with 14 bases in between. Looked up from germline, CDR1 is MNHEY and CDR2 is SVGEGT.

This clonotype was counted ten times or more. The CDR3 spells CSARVTGAYEQYF. The DNA for the CDR3 is TGCAGTGCTAGAGTAACAGGGGCCTACGAGCAGTACTTC. The chain couples TRBV20-1 to TRBJ2-7, with 7 bases identical to TRBD1. Trimming at V came to 1 base and at J to 2 bases, leaving 2 bases not matched to a gene. There are 13 residues in the CDR3. Germline V lookup: CDR1 DFQATT, CDR2 SNEGSKA (reference sequence).